The 4 T cell receptor beta chains in this list originate from one sample, sequenced in a study of T cells expressing NK-cell markers. TCRdb re-called the 5' RACE reads and catalogs CDR3 proteins one per entry, DNA excluded. This repertoire includes some 600,000 distinct CDR3 sequences. The specimen sequenced was blood T cells: a sorted CD56 or NKG2C T cell subset, CD4+ or CD8+ T cells, or bulk PBMC T cells (not recorded which). The receptors shown here come from a man aged 18 to 29 in good health.

The V call is TRBV5-5, the J call TRBJ1-4. The CDR3 totals 15 residues. In germline, CDR1 is SGHKS, CDR2 YYEKEE (reference sequence). This CDR3 is CASSLIDSFSEKLFF.

The chain employs TRBV30 and TRBJ2-1; TCRdb proposes TRBD2, but this gene call is untestable without DNA. The germline V gene encodes CDR1 GTSNPN and CDR2 SVGIG (reference sequence). The CDR3 totals 15 residues. This CDR3 is CAWSLTSGDYNEQFF.

V usage is TRBV11-3 and J usage is TRBJ2-3; the D gene TCRdb calls, TRBD2, cannot be checked with no DNA. CDR3 size: 16 residues. CDR1 and CDR2 from the germline V gene are SGHNT and YENEEA. The CDR3 protein is CASSTGLAGTTDTQYF.

The chain carries TRBV20-1 and TRBJ2-5. CDR3 length equals 14 residues. Germline V gives CDR1 DFQATT, CDR2 SNEGSKA (reference sequence). The CDR3 reads CSARVGQAQETQYF.